The 32 T cell receptor beta chains given below trace back to one sample, sequenced in a study of T cell responses to AZD1222 COVID-19 vaccine (dated by TCRdb to the early 2020s). Libraries were made using the immunoSEQ multiplex PCR assay. The source is immuneACCESS, and TCRdb retained only in-frame sequences with V and J called. Part of the clones is not carried over; for the studies checked, unresolved V genes explain less than half of this, and the remainder is unexplained. The sample table lists some 140,000 clones, 80% to 90% of them with a count of one. The top ten clones comprise about 5.9% of the sample. Sample time point, as interpreted from the label and publication: baseline before first vaccination. The sequenced sample was peripheral blood, obtained on day 0 of AZD1222 vaccination. The receptors stem from an adult in good health.

The gene calls are TRBV19 and TRBJ2-1, with D possibly being TRBD1 (5 bases). The CDR3 has 14 amino acids. Germline V lookup: CDR1 LNHDA, CDR2 SQIVND (reference sequence). With 2 bases removed from V and 4 bases from J, the gap between germline ends came to 9 bases. CDR3 in amino acids: CASSIRTGYNEQFF. CDR3 DNA: TGTGCCAGTAGTATACGAACAGGATACAATGAGCAGTTCTTC.

The V call is TRBV11-1, the J call TRBJ2-7; D not resolved. V gave up 3 bases and J gave up 3 bases, with 9 bases separating them. Per the germline V gene, CDR1 is SGHAT and CDR2 is FQDESV (reference sequence). The length of the CDR3 is 13 residues. As DNA, the CDR3 is TGTGCCAGCAGCTTTCGCTTCAACTACGAGCAGTACTTC. This sequence encodes CASSFRFNYEQYF.

The chain is built from TRBV7-9 and TRBJ2-7; TRBD1 is a possible D gene (6 bases). The V end lost 3 bases, the J end lost 6 bases, and 15 bases lay between the germline ends. This CDR3 comprises 14 residues. Germline assignment: CDR1 SEHNR and CDR2 FQNEAQ (reference sequence). The CDR3 nucleotides read TGTGCCAGCAGCTTTCAGGGGTTGGGATCCGAGCAGTACTTC. Encoded protein: CASSFQGLGSEQYF. The full variable domain, rest sourced from reference TRBV7-9 and TRBJ2-7, is DTGVSQNPRHKITKRGQNVTFRCDPISEHNRLYWYRQTLGQGPEFLTYFQNEAQLEKSRLLSDRFSAERPKGSFSTLEIQRTEQGDSAMYLCASSFQGLGSEQYFGPGTRLTVT.

The chain has TRBV19 and TRBJ1-5; D may be TRBD1 (6 bases). Germline CDR1 LNHDA, CDR2 SQIVND (reference sequence). This CDR3 contains 14 residues. The V end lost 0 bases, the J end lost 6 bases, and 9 bases lay between the germline ends. CDR3 in DNA: TGTGCCAGTAGTATAGATCGGGGGCCTCAGCCCCAGCATTTT. It yields the protein CASSIDRGPQPQHF.

The chain links TRBV4-2 to TRBJ1-1; D might be TRBD1 (5 bases). V lost 7 bases, J lost 0 bases, and 9 bases lay in between. The germline gives CDR1 LGHNA, CDR2 YNFKEQ. The CDR3 totals 13 residues. CDR3 coding DNA: TGTGCCAGCACCAAGGGGCTGAACACTGAAGCTTTCTTT. Protein sequence: CASTKGLNTEAFF.

The chain couples TRBV28 to TRBJ2-5; TRBD1 matches at 7 bases. The CDR3 is 16 residues long. J lost 2 bases, V lost 6 bases, and 12 bases had no gene match. Germline values: CDR1 MDHEN, CDR2 SYDVKM. The CDR3 sequence is CASSKTGLGFQETQYF. The CDR3 nucleotides read TGTGCCAGCAGCAAGACAGGGCTGGGGTTTCAAGAGACCCAGTACTTC. The complete variable domain, with remaining parts taken from reference TRBV28 and TRBJ2-5, reads DVKVTQSSRYLVKRTGEKVFLECVQDMDHENMFWYRQDPGLGLRLIYFSYDVKMKEKGDIPEGYSVSREKKERFSLILESASTNQTSMYLCASSKTGLGFQETQYFGPGTRLLVL.

This clone was picked up one time. V is TRBV28 and J is TRBJ2-5, with 8 bases aligning to TRBD2. V lost 4 bases, J lost 9 bases, and 13 bases stayed unmatched. The CDR3 loop spans 15 amino acids. Germline lookup yields CDR1 MDHEN and CDR2 SYDVKM. CDR3 amino acids: CASSSLGLGRKAQYF. As DNA, the CDR3 is TGTGCCAGCAGTTCGCTGGGACTAGGACGAAAGGCCCAGTACTTC.

This chain connects TRBV4-2 to TRBJ2-1, with D tentatively TRBD1 (6 bases). The CDR3 covers 15 residues. CDR1 and CDR2 (germline): LGHNA, YNFKEQ. Trimming removed 0 bases from V and 9 bases from J, with 15 bases in between. CDR3 region: CASSQEYRVNSEQFF. The CDR3 DNA reads as TGTGCCAGCAGCCAAGAATACAGGGTGAATAGTGAGCAGTTCTTC.

The chain couples TRBV28 to TRBJ1-5, with D uncertain. The ends were cut back, 4 bases at V and 6 bases at J, with 22 bases in the middle. This CDR3 contains 17 residues. CDR1 and CDR2 (germline): MDHEN, SYDVKM. The DNA of the CDR3 is TGTGCCAGCAGTTCCGGGTTCTATCCGACGAGCGGTCAGCCCCAGCATTTT. Translation: CASSSGFYPTSGQPQHF.

This CDR3 is CASSVSPSTSAGELFF. The CDR3 coding sequence is TGTGCCAGCAGCGTAAGCCCGAGTACTAGCGCCGGGGAGCTGTTTTTT. The genes are TRBV9 and TRBJ2-2, with 7 bases identical to TRBD2. The CDR3 spans 16 residues. V lost 1 base and J lost 6; bases outside the gene matches: 9. CDR1 is SGDLS and CDR2 is YYNGEE in the germline V gene.

The CDR3 spells CASRWTDSGPQHF. In nucleotides, the CDR3 is TGTGCCAGCAGATGGACAGACTCGGGGCCCCAGCATTTT. The V and J genes are TRBV12-3 or TRBV12-4 and TRBJ1-5, with D possibly TRBD1 on 6 matching bases. The length of the CDR3 is 13 residues. V was pared by 6 bases and J by 9 bases, with 15 bases between.

J is TRBJ2-3 and V is TRBV9; D ambiguous. The germline V gene has CDR1 SGDLS and CDR2 YYNGEE. The CDR3 is 14 residues long. Trimming pared 1 base from V and 4 bases from J, leaving 10 bases between. CDR3 amino acids: CASSVQGIPDTQYF. The CDR3 DNA follows: TGTGCCAGCAGCGTACAAGGTATCCCAGATACGCAGTATTTT.

This chain links TRBV9 with TRBJ2-5, with D maybe TRBD2 (7 bases). Germline CDR1 is SGDLS and CDR2 is YYNGEE. Trimming removed 4 bases at V and 4 bases at J, with 20 bases between. The CDR3 contains 16 residues. CDR3 protein: CASSPGLGGGPETQYF. The CDR3 DNA is TGTGCCAGCAGCCCAGGACTAGGGGGAGGGCCAGAGACCCAGTACTTC.

The genes are TRBV29-1 and TRBJ1-3; D might be TRBD1 (6 bases). The CDR3 consists of 14 residues. V lost 6 bases, J lost 4 bases, and 16 bases lay in between. The germline CDR1 and CDR2 sequences are SQVTM and ANQGSEA. CDR3 amino acids: CSVVTGSPGNTIYF. The CDR3 nucleotides are TGCAGCGTAGTAACAGGGTCTCCAGGAAACACCATATATTTT.

V and J are TRBV18 and TRBJ1-4; no definite D call. CDR1 KGHSH and CDR2 LQKENI come from the germline V gene. Trimming shortened V by 6 bases and J by 3 bases, and 8 bases separated the two germline ends. The CDR3 loop spans 13 amino acids. The CDR3 reads CASSGEANEKLFF. CDR3 nucleotide sequence: TGTGCCAGCTCGGGAGAGGCTAATGAAAAACTGTTTTTT.

V is TRBV3-1 (or the pseudogene TRBV3-2) and J is TRBJ2-2, with D tentatively TRBD2 (6 bases). V was trimmed by 4 bases and J by 7 bases, leaving 16 bases between them. CDR1 and CDR2 (germline): LGHDT, YNNKEL (reference sequence). The CDR3 extends over 15 amino acids. CDR3 amino acids: CASSPAGLRGGELFF. The CDR3 DNA reads as TGTGCCAGCAGCCCCGCGGGGCTACGGGGCGGGGAGCTGTTTTTT.

This clone appeared a single time. The chain carries TRBV27 and TRBJ1-2; no reliable D call. Germline V gene lookup returns CDR1 MNHEY and CDR2 SMNVEV (reference sequence). The CDR3 length is 11 residues. Trimming cost V 8 bases and J 4 bases, with 8 bases left between them. This CDR3 reads CASGRAYGYTF. CDR3 nucleotide sequence: TGTGCCAGCGGACGGGCCTATGGCTACACCTTC.

V gene TRBV7-9 combines with J gene TRBJ2-1; 8 nucleotides align to TRBD1. The germline CDR1 and CDR2 sequences are SEHNR and FQNEAQ (reference sequence). This CDR3 has 15 residues. V was pared by 6 bases and J by 6 bases, with 10 bases of the junction left unmatched. DNA of the CDR3: TGTGCCAGCAGACAAGGACAGGGCATTAGCAATGAGCAGTTCTTC. Its protein product is CASRQGQGISNEQFF.

The rearrangement links TRBV6-5 to TRBJ1-2; 7 nucleotides agree with TRBD1. CDR3 length: 15 residues. The J segment lost 1 base and the V segment lost 0 bases, leaving 2 bases of the junction unmatched. The germline V gene encodes CDR1 MNHEY and CDR2 SVGAGI. The CDR3 spells CASSYSTGFNYGYTF. For the CDR3, the DNA is TGTGCCAGCAGTTACTCGACAGGGTTTAACTATGGCTACACCTTC.

The count of this clone is one. CDR3 nucleotides: TGTGCCAGCAGCTTCCCAGGGATAAAAAACATTCAGTACTTC. As protein: CASSFPGIKNIQYF. V gene TRBV7-2 combines with J gene TRBJ2-4, with a possible D match to TRBD1 (5 bases). The V end lost 3 bases, the J end lost 4 bases, and 10 bases lay between the germline ends. Germline V CDR1 and CDR2: SGHTA, FQGNSA. This CDR3 has 14 residues.

V usage is TRBV25-1 and J usage is TRBJ1-5, with TRBD1 as a possible D gene (6 bases). Germline CDR1 is MGHDK and CDR2 is SYGVNS. V dropped 1 base and J dropped 6 bases, with 10 bases sitting between them. The CDR3 length is 14 residues. CDR3 sequence: CASSESQGIQPQHF. In nucleotides, the CDR3 is TGTGCCAGCAGTGAATCCCAGGGGATTCAGCCCCAGCATTTT.

This chain joins TRBV5-4 and TRBJ2-1, with 8 bases aligning to TRBD2. The CDR3 totals 15 residues. The V segment lost 2 bases and the J segment 10 bases; nucleotides outside the gene matches: 11. From germline, CDR1 is SGHNT and CDR2 YYREEE (reference sequence). The CDR3 bases are TGTGCCAGCAGCTTTAAGCGGGAGCGGGGCGGCGAGCAGTTCTTC. Translation: CASSFKRERGGEQFF.

The gene calls are TRBV7-9 and TRBJ2-2; 10 bases align to TRBD1. Germline trimming cut 5 bases from V and 6 bases from J; bases unmatched to any gene: 9. Looked up from germline, CDR1 is SEHNR and CDR2 is FQNEAQ (reference sequence). The CDR3 is 16 amino acids. CDR3 bases: TGTGCCAGCAGCCAGAGCCGGACAGGGGGGGCCGGGGAGCTGTTTTTT. This translates into CASSQSRTGGAGELFF.

J is TRBJ2-7 and V is TRBV29-1; D not resolved. V shed 0 bases and J shed 4 bases, with 4 bases lying between them. The CDR3 has 11 amino acids. Germline loops: CDR1 SQVTM, CDR2 ANQGSEA. The CDR3, as DNA: TGCAGCGTTGAAGAGGCTTACGAGCAGTACTTC. It specifies CSVEEAYEQYF.

The rearrangement uses TRBV7-8 and TRBJ2-5; D uncertain. The germline V gene encodes CDR1 SGHVS and CDR2 FQNEAQ. The CDR3 is 11 amino acids. Trimming removed 5 bases from V and 6 bases from J, with 7 bases in between. The CDR3 region has the DNA TGTGCCAGCAGCCCTTCTCAGACCCAGTACTTC. Translated: CASSPSQTQYF. Variable domain in full (rest from reference TRBV7-8 and TRBJ2-5): GAGVSQSPRYKVAKRGQDVALRCDPISGHVSLFWYQQALGQGPEFLTYFQNEAQLDKSGLPSDRFFAERPEGSVSTLKIQRTQQEDSAVYLCASSPSQTQYFGPGTRLLVL.

The chain is built from TRBV7-9 and TRBJ2-1, with 8 nucleotides matching TRBD1. The germline gives CDR1 SEHNR, CDR2 FQNEAQ (reference sequence). The V and J ends lost 5 bases and 6 bases, in that order; junction bases with no gene match: 12. This CDR3 is 16 amino acids long. DNA for the CDR3: TGTGCCAGCAGCCTGTTCGGACAGGGCGATATCAATGAGCAGTTCTTC. Protein: CASSLFGQGDINEQFF.

The CDR3 coding sequence is TGTGCCAGCAGCCCCCGGGACATACCATACGAGCAGTACTTC. Translated: CASSPRDIPYEQYF. This chain joins TRBV7-9 and TRBJ2-7; possibly TRBD1 for D (6 bases). Trimming removed 5 bases at V and 4 bases at J, with 15 bases between. The CDR3 is made up of 14 amino acids. Germline V lookup: CDR1 SEHNR, CDR2 FQNEAQ (reference sequence).

The V gene is TRBV7-4, the J gene TRBJ2-7, with unresolved D. V dropped 3 bases and J dropped 7 bases, with 22 bases sitting between them. Germline V gene data show CDR1 as SGHVT and CDR2 as SQSDAQ. The length of the CDR3 is 16 residues. This CDR3 is CASSFSFHRSRKEQYF. The DNA for the CDR3 is TGTGCCAGCAGCTTTTCGTTCCACCGTTCGAGGAAAGAGCAGTACTTC. The whole variable domain, filled in from reference TRBV7-4 and TRBJ2-7, reads GAGVSQSPRYKVAKRGRDVALRCDSISGHVTLYWYRQTLGQGSEVLTYSQSDAQRDKSGRPSGRFSAERPERSVSTLKIQRTEQGDSAVYLCASSFSFHRSRKEQYFGPGTRLTVT.

CDR3 DNA: TGTGCCAGCAGCCCGCAGGGGGGGCTGTCGTCCTACGAGCAGTACTTC. This codes for CASSPQGGLSSYEQYF. The chain is built from TRBV7-9 and TRBJ2-7, with D perhaps assigned TRBD1 or TRBD2 (7 bases each). In germline, CDR1 is SEHNR, CDR2 FQNEAQ (reference sequence). Trimming stripped 5 bases from V and 1 base from J, with 18 bases between. The CDR3 covers 16 residues.

The chain carries TRBV11-2 and TRBJ1-2; D unclear. Germline lookup yields CDR1 SGHAT and CDR2 FQNNGV. This CDR3 has 13 amino acids. The V end lost 1 base, the J end lost 6 bases, and 9 bases lay between the germline ends. CDR3 amino acids: CASSLGGSHGYTF. The DNA for the CDR3 is TGTGCCAGCAGCTTAGGTGGCAGTCATGGCTACACCTTC.

The chain uses TRBV6-6 and TRBJ2-1; D gene ambiguous. The CDR3 spans 11 residues. Germline lookup yields CDR1 MNHNY and CDR2 SVGAGI (reference sequence). Trimming stripped 5 bases from V and 6 bases from J, with 5 bases between. CDR3 DNA sequence: TGTGCCAGCAGTCCAAGCAATGAGCAGTTCTTC. Residues: CASSPSNEQFF.

This chain connects TRBV5-6 to TRBJ2-7; D is perhaps TRBD2 (6 bases). The CDR3 covers 16 residues. Germline values: CDR1 SGHDT, CDR2 YYEEEE. Trimming took 5 bases from V and 4 from J, leaving 22 bases between them. The CDR3 DNA reads TGTGCCAGCAGTATACCTTGGAGGGAGAATACTTACGAGCAGTACTTC. Protein sequence: CASSIPWRENTYEQYF.